These 21 T cell receptor beta chains originate from one sample sequenced in a study of shared T cell receptors in the human thymus. Sequenced by immunoSEQ multiplex PCR; TCRdb stores in-frame clones only, minus some. The top ten hold roughly 0.01% of the sample, which has 700,000 or so clones, 70% to 90% seen once. The data also belong to a second study, concerning human thymus T cells.

Sequenced input: thymocytes. The receptors originated from a girl under two years old with a congenital heart defect.

This chain connects TRBV5-4 to TRBJ1-2, with 10 bases that match TRBD1. The V gene's germline CDR1 is SGHNT and CDR2 YYREEE (reference sequence). This CDR3 spans 16 amino acids. V gave up 4 bases and J gave up 6 bases; unmatched junction bases: 12. CDR3 protein: CASSTAWDRGTNGYTF. The DNA for the CDR3 is TGTGCCAGCAGCACTGCCTGGGACAGGGGAACCAATGGCTACACCTTC. Full variable domain (outside the CDR3, taken from reference TRBV5-4 and TRBJ1-2): ETGVTQSPTHLIKTRGQQVTLRCSSQSGHNTVSWYQQALGQGPQFIFQYYREEENGRGNFPPRFSGLQFPNYSSELNVNALELDDSALYLCASSTAWDRGTNGYTFGSGTRLTVV.

The rearrangement joins TRBV9 to TRBJ1-1; TRBD1 agrees at 8 bases. Germline values: CDR1 SGDLS, CDR2 YYNGEE. The CDR3 consists of 15 residues. Trimming removed 3 bases from V and 5 bases from J; junction bases left unmatched: 9. CDR3 coding DNA: TGTGCCAGCAGCGCCAGGGGGCTGGTAGGGACTGAAGCTTTCTTT. It is translated as CASSARGLVGTEAFF.

The chain joins TRBV4-3 to TRBJ1-2, with a tentative D call TRBD1 (6 bases). CDR3 length equals 14 residues. V shed 0 bases and J shed 7 bases, with 12 bases lying between them. Germline V gene sequence: CDR1 LGHNA, CDR2 YSLEER. Written as DNA, the CDR3 is TGCGCCAGCAGCCAAGAGGCGGGGGCTGCTGGCTACACCTTC. Protein product: CASSQEAGAAGYTF.

This clone was seen a single time. The rearrangement joins TRBV27 to TRBJ1-2; tentative D call: TRBD1 (6 bases). CDR1 and CDR2 from the germline V gene are MNHEY and SMNVEV (reference sequence). The CDR3 consists of 13 residues. The germline V and J ends were trimmed by 5 bases and 7 bases, with 14 bases remaining between them. In nucleotides, the CDR3 is TGTGCCAGCAGTGATCGACAGGCGAGTGGCTACACCTTC. Protein sequence: CASSDRQASGYTF.

J is TRBJ1-3 and V is TRBV11-2; D unclear. The CDR3 length is 15 residues. Trimming pared 1 base from V and 2 bases from J, leaving 9 bases between. Germline V gene sequence: CDR1 SGHAT, CDR2 FQNNGV. The chain's CDR3 is CASSLVGRPGNTIYF. CDR3 bases: TGTGCCAGCAGCTTAGTGGGCAGGCCTGGAAACACCATATATTTT.

The chain links TRBV12-5 to TRBJ2-1; 7 nucleotides agree with TRBD1. V gave up 2 bases and J gave up 5 bases; unmatched junction bases: 6. The CDR3 is 15 amino acids. Germline assignment: CDR1 LGHNT and CDR2 FRNRAP. In nucleotides, the CDR3 is TGTGCTAGTGGTTTGTTGGGACAGCAAGACAATGAGCAGTTCTTC. The encoded protein is CASGLLGQQDNEQFF.

This sequence joins TRBV28 and TRBJ2-7; maybe TRBD1 (6 bases). Trimming took off 10 bases at V and 5 bases at J, with 15 bases between the two ends. The germline V gene encodes CDR1 MDHEN and CDR2 SYDVKM. The CDR3 consists of 12 residues. CDR3 DNA sequence: TGTGCCACTCAAACAGGGTACCACGAGCAGTACTTC. It translates to CATQTGYHEQYF.

This clone was observed a handful of times. The chain combines TRBV10-2 with TRBJ1-6, with TRBD1 as a possible D gene (5 bases). Germline V gene sequence: CDR1 WSHSY, CDR2 SAAADI. The CDR3 length is 18 residues. V shed 2 bases and J shed 7 bases, with 21 bases lying between them. In DNA, the CDR3 is TGCGCCAGCAGTGAGGAGGGTAGGGGCCCGGGGGGAAATTCACCCCTCCACTTT. Translating gives CASSEEGRGPGGNSPLHF.

As DNA, the CDR3 is TGTGCCAGCAGCCATAGTACCACCGTAGCTAACTATGGCTACACCTTC. This codes for CASSHSTTVANYGYTF. The V call is TRBV14, the J call TRBJ1-2, with D unclear. CDR1 is SGHDN and CDR2 is FVKESK in the germline V gene. Between the trimmed V and J ends, which lost 3 bases and 0 bases, there was a span of 14 bases. This CDR3 comprises 16 residues.

The chain recombines TRBV11-2 with TRBJ1-1, with a tentative D call TRBD1 (5 bases). The V and J ends lost 1 base and 0 bases respectively, with 15 bases between them. CDR3 length: 17 amino acids. CDR1 is SGHAT, CDR2 FQNNGV, per germline. The CDR3 sequence: CASSLGGSGNLNTEAFF. The CDR3 nucleotides are TGTGCCAGCAGCTTAGGAGGATCAGGGAATTTGAACACTGAAGCTTTCTTT. Full variable domain (outside the CDR3, taken from reference TRBV11-2 and TRBJ1-1): EAGVAQSPRYKIIEKRQSVAFWCNPISGHATLYWYQQILGQGPKLLIQFQNNGVVDDSQLPKDRFSAERLKGVDSTLKIQPAKLEDSAVYLCASSLGGSGNLNTEAFFGQGTRLTVV.

As to this clone: The junction does not match germline at one end; this may be a read error. The sample carries other DNA sequences with the same CDR3. The rearrangement joins TRBV13 to TRBJ1-6; 7 bases line up with TRBD1. This CDR3 comprises 17 residues. Germline V gene data show CDR1 as PRHDT and CDR2 as FYEKMQ (reference sequence). This CDR3 is CASTLRGQSSYNSPLHF. In DNA form, the CDR3 reads TGTGCCAGCACCCTCCGGGGACAGAGCTCCTATAATTCCCCCCTCCACTTT.

The rearrangement joins TRBV2 to TRBJ2-3; D is perhaps TRBD2 (6 bases). Between the trimmed V and J ends, which lost 6 bases and 5 bases, there was a span of 21 bases. The CDR3 is made up of 16 amino acids. Germline V gene lookup returns CDR1 SNHLY and CDR2 FYNNEI. In DNA form, the CDR3 reads TGTGCCAGCAGGGAACGGGGACTTACCCCGAGAGATACGCAGTATTTT. It is translated as CASRERGLTPRDTQYF.

CDR3 sequence: CASSLHGTGCDYGYTF. CDR3 DNA sequence: TGTGCCAGCAGCTTGCATGGGACAGGTTGTGACTATGGCTACACCTTC. The V and J genes are TRBV7-2 and TRBJ1-2; 8 nucleotides line up with TRBD1. The CDR3 has 16 amino acids. J was trimmed by 3 bases and V by 3 bases; bases with no gene match: 9. Germline lookup yields CDR1 SGHTA and CDR2 FQGNSA.

V and J are TRBV28 and TRBJ1-6, with TRBD1 matching 8 bases. The J segment lost 7 bases and the V segment lost 11 bases, leaving 4 bases of the junction unmatched. This CDR3 is built from 12 residues. Germline V gene lookup returns CDR1 MDHEN and CDR2 SYDVKM. The CDR3 protein is CASGGVNSPLHF. In DNA, the CDR3 is TGTGCCTCAGGGGGCGTGAATTCACCCCTCCACTTT.

The J gene is TRBJ1-5, the V gene TRBV6-5; D not resolved. The ends were cut back, 4 bases at V and 2 bases at J, with 12 bases in the middle. The CDR3 has 15 amino acids. Germline V CDR1 and CDR2: MNHEY, SVGAGI. CDR3 sequence: CASSSRGYGNQPQHF. CDR3 DNA sequence: TGTGCCAGCAGTTCACGGGGTTACGGCAATCAGCCCCAGCATTTT.

The rearrangement links TRBV6-6 to TRBJ1-2, with D tentatively TRBD1 (6 bases). Germline CDR1 MNHNY, CDR2 SVGAGI (reference sequence). Trimming took 5 bases from V and 4 from J, leaving 14 bases between them. The length of the CDR3 is 14 residues. The CDR3 DNA reads TGTGCCAGCAGTCTTTCCGGACAGAGCTATGGCTACACCTTC. Translated: CASSLSGQSYGYTF.

CDR3 protein: CAISESSPPEKLFF. Written as DNA, the CDR3 is TGTGCCATCAGTGAGTCGAGCCCCCCCGAAAAACTGTTTTTT. The chain joins TRBV10-3 to TRBJ1-4; no firm D call. Germline V gene lookup returns CDR1 ENHRY and CDR2 SYGVKD. Trimming removed 0 bases at V and 8 bases at J, with 10 bases between. The length of the CDR3 is 14 residues.

The chain uses TRBV5-4 and TRBJ2-7; no clear D gene. Trimming left V 4 bases short and J 6 bases short, with 11 bases between. The CDR3 extends over 12 amino acids. Germline V lookup: CDR1 SGHNT, CDR2 YYREEE (reference sequence). The CDR3 sequence: CASSRCSGEQYF. The CDR3 DNA is TGTGCCAGCAGCCGGTGCTCCGGCGAGCAGTACTTC.

This clone was observed a handful of times. The J gene is TRBJ2-3, the V gene TRBV7-8; TRBD1 might be the D (5 bases). V lost 7 bases and J lost 1, with 18 bases in between. This CDR3 is 16 amino acids long. CDR1 is SGHVS, CDR2 FQNEAQ, per germline. The CDR3 here is CASTDKRTLGTDTQYF. The CDR3 bases are TGTGCCAGCACCGACAAACGGACACTGGGCACAGATACGCAGTATTTT.

The chain combines TRBV28 with TRBJ2-6, with a tentative D call TRBD2 (6 bases). The CDR3 has 17 residues. V was shortened by 3 bases and J by 2 bases, with 14 bases between the two germline ends. Germline V gene lookup returns CDR1 MDHEN and CDR2 SYDVKM. The CDR3 coding sequence is TGTGCCAGCAGTTTCCCGGGGACTTTAACTGGGGCCAACGTCCTGACTTTC. This encodes CASSFPGTLTGANVLTF.

The rearrangement links TRBV6-4 to TRBJ2-1; 10 bases are a match to TRBD1. Germline loops: CDR1 MRHNA, CDR2 SNTAGT. There are 14 residues in the CDR3. J lost 8 bases, V lost 7 bases, and 8 bases had no gene match. CDR3: CASKPGQGLDEQFF. DNA for the CDR3: TGTGCCAGCAAACCGGGACAGGGGTTGGATGAGCAGTTCTTC.